These T cell receptor beta chains were read from a single sample in a study of T cell responses to AZD1222 COVID-19 vaccine. Clones were read by immunoSEQ multiplex PCR, and TCRdb kept only the in-frame ones, dropping some. Among tens of thousands of clones listed, 78% were seen once. The specimen comprised peripheral blood, sampled on day 0 of AZD1222 vaccination. The origin of the receptors is an adult in good health. The CDR3 runs from the conserved cysteine through the conserved F or W. D genes are given only for firm matches. Clone sizes are given selectively: once, few, many, or a class where the clone is expanded.

abundance,d_gene,v_gene,j_gene,CDR3nt,CDR3aa
.,.,TRBV21-1,TRBJ1-6,TGTGCCAGCAGCAGACCCACAGAGATCTATAATTCACCCCTCCACTTT,CASSRPTEIYNSPLHF
.,TRBD1,TRBV20-1,TRBJ1-5,TGCAGTGCTAGTAGGTCTAAAGGGGGCGATTTGATCCATCAGCCCCAGCATTTT,CSASRSKGGDLIHQPQHF
once,.,TRBV12-5,TRBJ2-1,TGTGCTAGTGGTTGGGTCGTGGGAGAGATACGAGAACAGCAGTTCTTC,CASGWVVGEIREQQFF
.,.,TRBV2,TRBJ1-1,TGTGCCAGCAGGTCAGGGGCCCTAAACACTGAAGCTTTCTTT,CASRSGALNTEAFF
.,.,TRBV27,TRBJ2-3,TGTGCCAGCAGTCTAGCATCCAGGGTGGCAGATACGCAGTATTTT,CASSLASRVADTQYF
.,.,TRBV4-1,TRBJ1-2,TGCGCCAGCAGCCAAGGCCCCAGGGAGCTCGGTGGCTACACCTTC,CASSQGPRELGGYTF
.,.,TRBV28,TRBJ1-3,TGTGCCAGCAGTCCCCAGGCCAACTCTGGAAACACCATATATTTT,CASSPQANSGNTIYF
.,.,TRBV10-1,TRBJ2-6,TGCGCCAGCAGGCCGTTCGCGGTCTCTGGGGCCAACGTCCTGACTTTC,CASRPFAVSGANVLTF
once,TRBD1,TRBV3-1/TRBV3-2,TRBJ1-6,TGTGCCAGCAGCCAGCAGATGACAGGGTTGGATTCACCCCTCCACTTT,CASSQQMTGLDSPLHF
.,.,TRBV7-9,TRBJ1-2,TGTGCCAGCAGCTTAACAGAGGCTTATGGCTACACCTTC,CASSLTEAYGYTF
.,.,TRBV7-6,TRBJ1-5,TGTGCCAGCAGCTTAGGTCCTTATAGCAATCAGCCCCAGCATTTT,CASSLGPYSNQPQHF
.,.,TRBV7-2,TRBJ2-7,TGTGCCAGCAGCTCGTCCCCGGGACAATCCTACGAGCAGTACTTC,CASSSSPGQSYEQYF
once,.,TRBV30,TRBJ1-5,TGTGCCTGGAGAGGGCCCGGGAGCAATCAGCCCCAGCATTTT,CAWRGPGSNQPQHF
.,TRBD1,TRBV10-2,TRBJ1-2,TGCGCCAGCAGGTCCGGGACAGGGGTGGCCGAGGGAGGCTACACCTTC,CASRSGTGVAEGGYTF
few,TRBD2,TRBV4-1,TRBJ2-4,TGCGCCAGCAGCCCCGGGACTAGAGGCACCATTCAGTACTTC,CASSPGTRGTIQYF
large,TRBD1,TRBV2,TRBJ2-7,TGTGCCAGCAGTGTTGTCGGGACAGGGGTCCACGAGCAGTACTTC,CASSVVGTGVHEQYF
.,.,TRBV27,TRBJ2-5,TGTGCCAGCAGTTTAGTACCGGGACTCCAAGAGACCCAGTACTTC,CASSLVPGLQETQYF
.,.,TRBV6-1,TRBJ2-1,TGTGCCAGCAGTGACCGGGCAACAGGGAGGCAGTTCTTC,CASSDRATGRQFF
few,.,TRBV30,TRBJ1-2,TGTGCCTGGAGTGTAATGGGCCCCGGCGATGGCTACACCTTC,CAWSVMGPGDGYTF
.,TRBD2,TRBV5-1,TRBJ2-2,TGCGCCAGCAGCTTGAGCGGGAGCCCGAACACCGGGGAGCTGTTTTTT,CASSLSGSPNTGELFF
.,.,TRBV7-2,TRBJ2-5,TGTGCCAGCAGCTTAGGGGCCTCTAGGGCTGGAGGGACCCAGTACTTC,CASSLGASRAGGTQYF
.,.,TRBV10-3,TRBJ1-2,TGTGCCATCAGTGATTCGTTCCTTAACTATGGCTACACCTTC,CAISDSFLNYGYTF
few,TRBD1,TRBV5-6,TRBJ1-5,TGTGCCAGCAGCTTCGACAGGGGACAGCCCCAGCATTTT,CASSFDRGQPQHF
.,TRBD2,TRBV18,TRBJ2-1,TGTGCCAGCTCACCACCAACGGGGGGACTCAATGAGCAGTTCTTC,CASSPPTGGLNEQFF
once,.,TRBV18,TRBJ1-2,TGTGCCAGCTCACAACAAACGGCACGGAACTATGGCTACACCTTC,CASSQQTARNYGYTF
.,.,TRBV27,TRBJ2-3,TGTGCCAGCAGTTTGCGTCCGGGCACAGATACGCAGTATTTT,CASSLRPGTDTQYF
.,TRBD1,TRBV27,TRBJ1-5,TGTGCCAGCAGTTTCGGGACAGTCAATCAGCCCCAGCATTTT,CASSFGTVNQPQHF